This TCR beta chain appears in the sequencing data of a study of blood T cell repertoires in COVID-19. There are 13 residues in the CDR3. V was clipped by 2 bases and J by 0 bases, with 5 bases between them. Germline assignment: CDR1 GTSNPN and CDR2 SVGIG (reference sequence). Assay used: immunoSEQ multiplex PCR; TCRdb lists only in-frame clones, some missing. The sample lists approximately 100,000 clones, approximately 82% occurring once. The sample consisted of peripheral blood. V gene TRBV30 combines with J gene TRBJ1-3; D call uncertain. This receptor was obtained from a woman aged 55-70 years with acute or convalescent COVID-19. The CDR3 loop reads CAWSYSSGNTIYF. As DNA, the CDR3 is TGTGCCTGGAGTTACAGCTCTGGAAACACCATATATTTT.